This T cell receptor (beta chain) was captured in a study of early T cells in non-severe SARS-CoV-2 infection. Whole-study context: Bulk RNA isolated from unsorted whole blood underwent sequencing; chains were not paired. Study conclusions and caveats: Matches to VDJdb favored anti-spike CD8 responses and missed private and CD4 specificities.

Per the germline V gene, CDR1 is SQVTM and CDR2 is ANQGSEA. The CDR3 runs 15 residues. cDNA molecules, individually, were tagged with unique molecular identifiers. MiXCR, run by TCRdb on the 5' RACE reads, gives a single entry per CDR3 protein. The sample lists approximately 34,000 distinct CDR3 sequences, 5% to 6.5% occurring once. Within the sample, this clonotype is medium-sized. Its antigen is not identified. The chain combines TRBV29-1 with TRBJ2-1; TRBD2 matches 12 bases. This sequence was found in an adult who was a healthcare worker with PCR-confirmed SARS-CoV-2 infection or an uninfected control (not recorded which). The sample here was whole blood, taken at baseline. CDR3 in amino acids: CSVPIWTSGNNEQFF. DNA of the CDR3: TGCAGTGTCCCGATCTGGACTAGCGGGAACAATGAGCAGTTCTTC.